The rows below give T cell receptor beta chains drawn from one sample of a study of shared clonotypes between healthy human individuals. Profiled with immunoSEQ multiplex PCR; TCRdb holds only in-frame clones, not every one. Of about 2.2 million clones in the sample, around 95% are singletons; the top ten hold roughly 1.7%. Specimen: naive CD8+ T cells from PBMCs. These TCRs come from a man younger than 30 in good health. Some clones in this sample may be carry-over from other donors' samples. CDR3s include the opening cysteine and the closing phenylalanine or tryptophan. D genes are given only for firm matches. A row's size may be missing; if present it is once, few, many or a size class.

d_call,clone_size,v_call,j_call,cdr3_aa,cdr3_nt
.,.,TRBV9,TRBJ2-7,CASSVGGTAYEQYF,TGTGCCAGCAGCGTAGGTGGGACGGCCTACGAGCAGTACTTC
TRBD2,.,TRBV7-8,TRBJ2-1,CASSYLAGGPVHNEQFF,TGTGCCAGCAGCTACCTAGCGGGAGGGCCGGTTCACAATGAGCAGTTCTTC
TRBD1,.,TRBV5-1,TRBJ2-7,CASSLGLGQVHEQYF,TGCGCCAGCAGCTTGGGTTTGGGACAGGTTCACGAGCAGTACTTC
.,.,TRBV5-5,TRBJ1-1,CASSLVYTEAFF,TGTGCCAGCAGCTTGGTGTACACTGAAGCTTTCTTT
TRBD2,.,TRBV29-1,TRBJ2-1,CSVLAGAVYNEQFF,TGCAGCGTCCTAGCGGGAGCGGTCTACAATGAGCAGTTCTTC
.,.,TRBV29-1,TRBJ1-4,CSVGGLNRATNEKLFF,TGCAGCGTTGGAGGCTTAAATAGGGCAACTAATGAAAAACTGTTTTTT
.,few,TRBV30,TRBJ1-2,CAWGQTNYGYTF,TGTGCCTGGGGACAGACAAACTATGGCTACACCTTC
.,once,TRBV13,TRBJ1-1,CASSLGPDAFF,TGTGCCAGCAGCTTAGGGCCCGACGCTTTCTTT
.,once,TRBV19,TRBJ2-7,CASSTELVQYF,TGTGCCAGTAGTACCGAGCTTGTGCAGTACTTC
TRBD1,.,TRBV7-9,TRBJ2-3,CASSSQGHDTQYF,TGTGCCAGCAGCTCACAGGGGCACGATACGCAGTATTTT
.,.,TRBV10-1,TRBJ2-3,CASSESRLSTDTQYF,TGCGCCAGCAGTGAGTCAAGGTTAAGCACAGATACGCAGTATTTT
.,.,TRBV5-8,TRBJ2-7,CASSLPESYEQYF,TGTGCCAGCAGCTTACCCGAGTCCTACGAGCAGTACTTC
TRBD2,.,TRBV5-6,TRBJ2-5,CASSPSGLAGIQETQYF,TGTGCCAGCAGCCCATCGGGACTAGCGGGGATTCAAGAGACCCAGTACTTC
TRBD2,.,TRBV13,TRBJ2-1,CASSGLANNEQFF,TGTGCCAGCAGCGGACTAGCGAACAATGAGCAGTTCTTC
TRBD1,.,TRBV2,TRBJ2-7,CASLLFADGTATYEQYF,TGTGCCAGCCTCTTGTTTGCGGACGGGACAGCAACCTACGAGCAGTACTTC